Listed here are 15 T cell receptor beta chains from one sample, sequenced in a study of blood T cell repertoires in COVID-19. Sequencing was performed with immunoSEQ multiplex PCR; in TCRdb, only in-frame clones are kept and a portion is missing. In the table there are about 140,000 clones, about 80% of which are singletons. What was sequenced was peripheral blood. These receptor sequences come from a man between 45 and 60 years old with acute or convalescent COVID-19.

V usage is TRBV5-6 and J usage is TRBJ2-2, with TRBD2 matching over 10 bases. There are 16 residues in the CDR3. Germline CDR1 and CDR2: SGHDT and YYEEEE. The V segment lost 4 bases and the J segment 3 bases; nucleotides outside the gene matches: 6. CDR3: CASSRSGGADTGELFF. The CDR3 DNA is TGTGCCAGCAGCAGAAGCGGGGGGGCGGACACCGGGGAGCTGTTTTTT.

The V and J genes are TRBV5-1 and TRBJ2-6, with a possible D match to TRBD1 (6 bases). V shed 4 bases and J shed 2 bases, with 19 bases lying between them. CDR1 and CDR2 from the germline V gene are SGHRS and YFSETQ. This CDR3 spans 18 amino acids. The CDR3 loop is CASSDRTGPGTGANVLTF. The CDR3 nucleotides read TGCGCCAGCAGCGACCGCACAGGGCCCGGGACTGGGGCCAACGTCCTGACTTTC.

The rearrangement links TRBV3-1 (or the pseudogene TRBV3-2) to TRBJ2-3; 7 bases fit TRBD2. Germline V gives CDR1 LGHDT, CDR2 YNNKEL (reference sequence). V was clipped by 0 bases and J by 3 bases; unmatched bases: 9. This CDR3 has 17 amino acids. Here the CDR3 reads CASSQDRLAVSTDTQYF. In DNA, the CDR3 is TGTGCCAGCAGCCAAGATCGGCTAGCGGTCTCAACAGATACGCAGTATTTT.

This clone appeared once. The chain has TRBV3-1 (or the pseudogene TRBV3-2) and TRBJ1-4; no clear D gene. This CDR3 region has 16 residues. Germline V gene lookup returns CDR1 LGHDT and CDR2 YNNKEL (reference sequence). The V end was cut by 1 base, the J end by 0 bases, with 9 bases between. CDR3 DNA: TGTGCCAGCAGCCAAGGGGCATCTGCAACTAATGAAAAACTGTTTTTT. This gives the protein CASSQGASATNEKLFF.

Only one count was recorded for this clone. The chain uses TRBV5-1 and TRBJ2-3; 8 bases line up with TRBD2. The CDR3 length is 16 residues. The trim removed 4 bases at V and 2 bases at J, leaving 9 bases unmatched. Germline lookup yields CDR1 SGHRS and CDR2 YFSETQ. The CDR3 bases are TGCGCCAGCAGCCCCCTTAGCGGGGCGCACACAGATACGCAGTATTTT. Residues: CASSPLSGAHTDTQYF.

The V call is TRBV6-5, the J call TRBJ2-3; 7 bases align to TRBD2. Germline V gene data show CDR1 as MNHEY and CDR2 as SVGAGI. The CDR3 length is 15 residues. After removal of 2 bases from V and 3 bases from J, the junction contained 5 bases not matched to a gene. CDR3 DNA: TGTGCCAGCAGTTACCAAGGGCGGGGGACAGATACGCAGTATTTT. This codes for CASSYQGRGTDTQYF.

The V call is TRBV3-1 (or the pseudogene TRBV3-2), the J call TRBJ2-5; D is possibly TRBD2 (5 bases). Trimming shortened V by 1 base and J by 5 bases, and 11 bases separated the two germline ends. CDR1 is LGHDT and CDR2 is YNNKEL in the germline V gene (reference sequence). This CDR3 has 14 amino acids. DNA of the CDR3: TGTGCCAGCAGCCAAGTTCCTAGCACGGAGACCCAGTACTTC. This codes for CASSQVPSTETQYF.

This sequence joins TRBV9 and TRBJ2-2; 8 bases align to TRBD2. In germline, CDR1 is SGDLS, CDR2 YYNGEE. The J segment lost 3 bases and the V segment lost 3 bases, leaving 7 bases of the junction unmatched. CDR3 length equals 16 residues. The DNA for the CDR3 is TGTGCCAGCAGCGGGCCCGGGGGGGGACACACCGGGGAGCTGTTTTTT. It yields the protein CASSGPGGGHTGELFF.

This rearrangement joins TRBV19 to TRBJ1-6, with 8 bases aligning to TRBD1. Per the germline V gene, CDR1 is LNHDA and CDR2 is SQIVND (reference sequence). The CDR3 has 16 amino acids. The junction had 9 bases not matched to a gene; V was cut back by 4 bases and J by 7 bases. The CDR3 sequence is CASSKGTGVSNSPLHF. The DNA of the CDR3 is TGTGCCAGTAGTAAAGGGACAGGAGTTTCGAATTCACCCCTCCACTTT. The entire variable domain, with the rest obtained from reference TRBV19 and TRBJ1-6, is as follows: DGGITQSPKYLFRKEGQNVTLSCEQNLNHDAMYWYRQDPGQGLRLIYYSQIVNDFQKGDIAEGYSVSREKKESFPLTVTSAQKNPTAFYLCASSKGTGVSNSPLHFGNGTRLTVT.

CDR3 region: CASRRGGPADTQYF. The CDR3 DNA sequence: TGTGCCAGCCGGAGGGGGGGCCCTGCAGATACGCAGTATTTT. The chain is built from TRBV6-4 and TRBJ2-3; a possible D gene is TRBD2 (7 bases). The V end lost 8 bases, the J end lost 4 bases, and 16 bases lay between the germline ends. CDR3 length: 14 amino acids. CDR1 is MRHNA and CDR2 is SNTAGT in the germline V gene.

In this sample, this clone turned up once. The V and J genes are TRBV12-3 or TRBV12-4 and TRBJ1-1; possibly TRBD1 for D (5 bases). The CDR3 is made up of 13 amino acids. V lost 6 bases, J lost 3 bases, and 11 bases lay in between. The DNA for the CDR3 is TGTGCCAGCAGGAGAACAGGAGACACTGAAGCTTTCTTT. Translated, it gives CASRRTGDTEAFF.

The chain has TRBV3-1 (or the pseudogene TRBV3-2) and TRBJ1-1, with D unclear. Germline CDR1 is LGHDT and CDR2 is YNNKEL (reference sequence). V dropped 0 bases and J dropped 1 base, with 6 bases sitting between them. The CDR3 contains 14 residues. The CDR3 here is CASSQEAGNTEAFF. In DNA, the CDR3 is TGTGCCAGCAGCCAAGAGGCAGGGAACACTGAAGCTTTCTTT.

This clone was seen more than once but under ten times. The J gene is TRBJ1-1, the V gene TRBV6-6; the D is unclear. V was pared by 3 bases and J by 5 bases, with 7 bases between. The CDR3 contains 12 residues. Germline V gives CDR1 MNHNY, CDR2 SVGAGI (reference sequence). The CDR3 DNA sequence: TGTGCCAGCAGTTATGGGGAGACTGAAGCTTTCTTT. The encoded protein is CASSYGETEAFF.

This clone was recorded a few times. CDR3 residues: CASSQGQPDGEQFF. The CDR3 DNA reads as TGCGCCAGCAGCCAGGGACAGCCTGATGGTGAGCAGTTCTTC. V is TRBV5-1 and J is TRBJ2-1; 7 positions agree with TRBD1. Trimming removed 4 bases from V and 9 bases from J; junction bases left unmatched: 10. Germline V gives CDR1 SGHRS, CDR2 YFSETQ. This CDR3 has 14 amino acids.

The rearrangement uses TRBV18 and TRBJ1-2; 8 positions match TRBD1. Per germline, CDR1 KGHSH and CDR2 LQKENI. The CDR3 has 14 amino acids. Losses at the gene ends were 4 bases for V and 6 bases for J; bases not matched to a gene: 7. CDR3 residues: CASSLMDRDDGYTF. In DNA, the CDR3 is TGTGCCAGCTCACTCATGGACAGGGACGATGGCTACACCTTC. Variable domain in full (rest from reference TRBV18 and TRBJ1-2): NAGVMQNPRHLVRRRGQEARLRCSPMKGHSHVYWYRQLPEEGLKFMVYLQKENIIDESGMPKERFSAEFPKEGPSILRIQQVVRGDSAAYFCASSLMDRDDGYTFGSGTRLTVV.